Presented here are 23 T cell receptor beta chains from one specimen sequenced in a study of post-analysis software for immune sequencing data. Prepared libraries of TCR beta cDNA carried unique molecular identifiers. From the PCR reads, TCRdb called clonotypes with MiXCR, one entry per CDR3 protein. The sample records 350,000 to 450,000 distinct CDR3 sequences, 39% being singletons. Regarding the study as a whole: Patients carried roughly five TRBV segments more frequently than controls did, and TRBV5-6, TRBV5-1 and TRBV20-1 were among them.

These receptors have no identified antigens. The source material was blood. Source of these receptors: a girl between 2 and 10 years old with multiple sclerosis.

Only a few counts were recorded for this clonotype. This chain uses TRBV20-1 with TRBJ1-6; tentative D call: TRBD1 (6 bases). The germline CDR1 and CDR2 sequences are DFQATT and SNEGSKA (reference sequence). CDR3 length: 12 residues. Trimming shortened V by 4 bases and J by 6 bases, and 7 bases separated the two germline ends. CDR3 nucleotides: TGCAGTGCTACCAGGGGTAATTCACCCCTCCACTTT. Translation: CSATRGNSPLHF.

Note on this clonotype: One junction end disagrees with the germline gene, perhaps due to a read error. The chain carries TRBV6-5 and TRBJ2-5; D gene ambiguous. CDR3 size: 13 residues. Germline V CDR1 and CDR2: MNHEY, SVGAGI. CDR3 in DNA: TGTGCCAGCGCCGTCTGGGGAAAAGAGACCAAGTACTTC. This gives the protein CASAVWGKETKYF.

This sequence joins TRBV12-3 or TRBV12-4 and TRBJ1-5; maybe TRBD1 (5 bases). CDR3 length: 15 residues. The germline V and J ends were trimmed by 6 bases and 0 bases, with 12 bases remaining between them. The CDR3 DNA reads as TGTGCCAGCAGCAACGGGGCGGATAGCAATCAGCCCCAGCATTTT. The encoded protein is CASSNGADSNQPQHF.

V gene TRBV6-2 or TRBV6-3 combines with J gene TRBJ2-1; D call uncertain. Germline V gene data show CDR1 as MNHEY and CDR2 as SVGEGT. The germline V and J ends were trimmed by 6 bases and 6 bases, with 9 bases remaining between them. CDR3 length: 12 amino acids. This CDR3 is CASRYPSNEQFF. The CDR3 DNA reads as TGTGCCAGCAGATACCCGAGCAATGAGCAGTTCTTC.

The chain employs TRBV29-1 and TRBJ2-1; 7 bases align to TRBD2. Per the germline V gene, CDR1 is SQVTM and CDR2 is ANQGSEA. This CDR3 region has 15 residues. Losses at the gene ends were 3 bases for V and 4 bases for J; bases not matched to a gene: 9. The CDR3 reads CSVEVVLAPYNEQFF. The CDR3 region has the DNA TGCAGCGTTGAGGTCGTACTAGCGCCTTACAATGAGCAGTTCTTC.

This clonotype appeared a single time. Sequence at one end of the junction differs from germline and may be a read error. The V and J genes are TRBV5-5 and TRBJ1-1, with D hard to call. This CDR3 contains 14 residues. Germline V CDR1 and CDR2: SGHKS, YYEKEE (reference sequence). CDR3 nucleotides: TGTGCCAGCAGCTTGGGTCGGGTAGCACATGAATCTTTCTTT. Translated: CASSLGRVAHESFF.

The chain combines TRBV28 with TRBJ2-7; D uncertain. Germline lookup yields CDR1 MDHEN and CDR2 SYDVKM. V lost 10 bases, J lost 10 bases, and 23 bases lay in between. The CDR3 sequence is 13 residues long. The CDR3 sequence is CATVLAASAEQYF. Written as DNA, the CDR3 is TGTGCCACCGTCCTGGCAGCCTCTGCTGAACAGTACTTC.

The V call is TRBV13, the J call TRBJ2-3; 10 bases are a match to TRBD2. V dropped 0 bases and J dropped 7; count of bases not matched to a gene: 10. Per germline, CDR1 PRHDT and CDR2 FYEKMQ (reference sequence). This CDR3 region has 17 residues. The CDR3 DNA reads as TGTGCCAGCAGCTTAGGATACAGCGGGGGGGCTACGAATACGCAGTATTTT. Amino acid sequence: CASSLGYSGGATNTQYF.

This chain uses TRBV4-2 with TRBJ2-1; D is unclear. The V end lost 5 bases, the J end lost 4 bases, and 9 bases lay between the germline ends. This CDR3 is built from 13 residues. CDR1 is LGHNA, CDR2 YNFKEQ, per germline. This CDR3 reads CASSTRNYNEQFF. CDR3 coding DNA: TGTGCCAGCAGCACTCGGAATTACAATGAGCAGTTCTTC.

This clonotype came up a few times. V and J are TRBV5-1 and TRBJ2-3; D remains unclear. Germline V gene lookup returns CDR1 SGHRS and CDR2 YFSETQ. V was pared by 4 bases and J by 3 bases, with 18 bases between. CDR3 length: 16 amino acids. Here the CDR3 DNA reads TGCGCCAGCAGCACCCAGAGGCAGACCCTTACAGATACGCAGTATTTT. Its protein product is CASSTQRQTLTDTQYF.

The chain couples TRBV6-5 to TRBJ2-7; a weak D match, TRBD1 (6 bases). Trimming removed 1 base at V and 3 bases at J, with 16 bases between. The germline V gene has CDR1 MNHEY and CDR2 SVGAGI. This CDR3 has 16 residues. The CDR3 loop is CASSYFSGGYNYEQYF. The CDR3 bases are TGTGCCAGCAGTTACTTTAGTGGGGGCTATAACTACGAGCAGTACTTC.

This chain connects TRBV2 to TRBJ2-1; D is ambiguous. Deletions cut 2 bases from V and 10 bases from J, with 9 bases between. The CDR3 extends over 12 amino acids. The germline V gene encodes CDR1 SNHLY and CDR2 FYNNEI. The CDR3 spells CASSEFRVEQFF. CDR3 coding DNA: TGTGCCAGCAGTGAATTTCGGGTAGAGCAGTTCTTC.

V usage is TRBV11-2 and J usage is TRBJ1-2, with D possibly being TRBD1 (5 bases). The ends were cut back, 3 bases at V and 3 bases at J, with 29 bases in the middle. The CDR3 contains 20 residues. Germline CDR1 is SGHAT and CDR2 is FQNNGV. The CDR3 sequence is CASSLDGPPLTGRKDYGYTF. The CDR3 bases are TGTGCCAGCAGCTTGGACGGGCCCCCCTTAACGGGGCGTAAAGACTATGGCTACACCTTC.

The table lists this clonotype with a count of one. The rearrangement links TRBV20-1 to TRBJ2-7; D call uncertain. Germline CDR1 DFQATT, CDR2 SNEGSKA (reference sequence). The CDR3 is 16 residues long. V was trimmed by 0 bases and J by 1 base, leaving 16 bases between them. CDR3 region: CSARDRGDSGSYEQYF. The CDR3 DNA reads as TGCAGTGCTAGAGATAGAGGCGACTCGGGTTCCTACGAGCAGTACTTC.

This clonotype was seen a handful of times. The V call is TRBV12-3 or TRBV12-4, the J call TRBJ1-1; D is unclear. Trimming removed 6 bases from V and 1 base from J, with 12 bases in between. This CDR3 has 14 amino acids. The CDR3 coding sequence is TGTGCCAGCAGCCCAAACGTGGGGAACACTGAAGCTTTCTTT. This codes for CASSPNVGNTEAFF.

This clonotype was detected only a few times. The V gene is TRBV6-6, the J gene TRBJ1-2; D is unclear. Germline CDR1 is MNHNY and CDR2 is SVGAGI (reference sequence). The CDR3 has 13 residues. V gave up 7 bases and J gave up 7 bases, with 16 bases separating them. This chain's CDR3 is CASNTRGSGGYTF. CDR3 bases: TGTGCCAGCAATACGAGAGGGTCGGGTGGCTACACCTTC.

This clonotype was detected only a few times. The genes are TRBV11-2 and TRBJ2-1; unclear D gene. The germline V gene encodes CDR1 SGHAT and CDR2 FQNNGV. The CDR3 has 14 residues. Trimming pared 6 bases from V and 2 bases from J, leaving 11 bases between. The CDR3 DNA follows: TGTGCCAGCAGTCTCATGGCCACCTACAATGAGCAGTTCTTC. Translation: CASSLMATYNEQFF.

In the case of this clonotype: The germline gene is not matched at one end of the junction; a read error may be the cause. V gene TRBV24-1 combines with J gene TRBJ1-2, with D possibly TRBD1 on 5 matching bases. The CDR3 covers 14 residues. Germline V gene lookup returns CDR1 KGHDR and CDR2 SFDVKD. CDR3: CATSGLWQGHGYTF. CDR3 coding DNA: TGTGCCACCAGTGGTTTGTGGCAGGGCCATGGCTACACCTTC.

This chain links TRBV12-3 or TRBV12-4 with TRBJ2-5; 7 positions agree with TRBD2. V shed 5 bases and J 2 bases; nucleotides not matched to a gene: 5. There are 14 residues in the CDR3. The CDR3 reads CASSTPGGQETQYF. CDR3 bases: TGTGCCAGCAGTACTCCGGGAGGTCAAGAGACCCAGTACTTC.

The rearrangement uses TRBV28 and TRBJ1-2; 9 nucleotides match TRBD1. Germline lookup yields CDR1 MDHEN and CDR2 SYDVKM. The V and J ends lost 5 bases and 4 bases, in that order; junction bases with no gene match: 8. The CDR3 is made up of 15 amino acids. The CDR3 DNA sequence: TGTGCCAGCAGTGCCGCGGACAGGGGTCTCTATGGCTACACCTTC. Its protein product is CASSAADRGLYGYTF.

The V call is TRBV6-6, the J call TRBJ2-3, with D tentatively TRBD1 (6 bases). Germline-derived CDR1 and CDR2 are MNHNY and SVGAGI (reference sequence). Trimming took 5 bases from V and 1 from J, leaving 16 bases between them. The CDR3 runs 16 residues. The CDR3 protein is CASSAPQGKGTDTQYF. In nucleotides, the CDR3 is TGTGCCAGCAGTGCCCCCCAGGGGAAGGGCACAGATACGCAGTATTTT.

J is TRBJ1-3 and V is TRBV3-1; possible D gene TRBD1, 6 bases. Trimming shortened V by 2 bases and J by 0 bases, and 8 bases separated the two germline ends. CDR3 length: 15 amino acids. CDR1 is LGHDT, CDR2 YNNKEL, per germline (reference sequence). CDR3 nucleotides: TGTGCCAGCAGCCAAACGGACAGCTCTGGAAACACCATATATTTT. Translating it yields CASSQTDSSGNTIYF.

This clonotype was seen a few times. The rearrangement links TRBV5-1 to TRBJ2-7; D gene uncertain. V was cut by 5 bases and J by 7 bases, with 19 bases left in between. Germline-derived CDR1 and CDR2 are SGHRS and YFSETQ. The CDR3 covers 14 residues. CDR3 DNA sequence: TGCGCCAGCAGAGAGCCGGGTCTCCAAGCGGAGCAGTACTTC. It is translated as CASREPGLQAEQYF.